The clone carrying this T cell receptor beta chain was observed at least ten times. MiXCR, run by TCRdb on the 5' RACE reads, gives a single entry per CDR3 protein. The table includes around 550,000 distinct CDR3 sequences, roughly 15% detected once. The data are from a study of identical twins. Every one of the donors was a healthy Caucasian. Deletions cut 4 bases from V and 5 bases from J, with 13 bases between. CDR1 is KGHDR and CDR2 is SFDVKD in the germline V gene. CDR3 length equals 14 residues. Another study also made use of these data, one on yellow fever vaccine responses in identical twins.

The rearrangement joins TRBV24-1 to TRBJ2-5, with a tentative D call TRBD2 (6 bases). This receptor was identified in a young woman in good health. The sequenced material came from CD4+ T cells sorted from blood. CDR3 in DNA: TGTGCCACCAGTGACCTGACTAGGGAGGAGACCCAGTACTTC. Residues: CATSDLTREETQYF.